The present TCR beta chain was sequenced within a study of blood T cell repertoires in COVID-19. The overall study: T cells, B-cell-depleted T cells, or PBMCs supplied cDNA or gDNA.

Original handling: Reference gene primer amplification yielded estimated nucleated cell counts. Profiling relied on immunoSEQ multiplex PCR, and the TCRdb table lists in-frame clones only, not all of them. That table furnishes V, J and clone size, whereas the DNA furnished D and trimming. Counted here are some 270,000 clones, around 89% occurring once; the ten biggest clones make up roughly 0.8%. V lost 3 bases, J lost 4 bases, and 6 bases stayed unmatched. This CDR3 is built from 15 residues. Germline CDR1 and CDR2: SGDLS and YYNGEE. Sequenced sample: peripheral blood. The rearrangement uses TRBV9 and TRBJ1-2; 10 positions match TRBD1. This TCR derives from a man aged 30 to 45 with acute or convalescent COVID-19. Here the CDR3 DNA reads TGTGCCAGCAGCGATCCGACAGGGGGCACCTATGGCTACACCTTC. Translating it yields CASSDPTGGTYGYTF.